The clone carrying this T cell receptor beta chain has more than one count but fewer than ten. The sample belongs to a study of beta chain features in type 1 diabetes. Study information: The study found patients and healthy donors alike in age, gender and cell yields.

All of the isolated RNA was reverse transcribed, so expressed TCRB transcripts were sequenced. Assay: immunoSEQ multiplex PCR; the TCRdb copy retains only in-frame clones and omits some. The sample shows 810,000 or so clones, under 20% of them seen only once. V dropped 3 bases and J dropped 2; count of bases not matched to a gene: 6. The CDR3 is 16 residues long. Germline V gene data show CDR1 as LNHDA and CDR2 as SQIVND (reference sequence). The sequence came from a woman in her late teens or twenties in good health. This sequence joins TRBV19 and TRBJ1-1, with 10 positions matching TRBD1. Sequenced input: naive CD4+ T cells from blood. The CDR3 DNA sequence: TGTGCCAGTAGTATGGGACAGGGGTGGAGTAACACTGAAGCTTTCTTT. It is translated as CASSMGQGWSNTEAFF.